This entry concerns a single T cell receptor beta chain. Germline V gene lookup returns CDR1 SNHLY and CDR2 FYNNEI. V was cut by 6 bases and J by 2 bases, with 10 bases left in between. CDR3 length equals 13 residues. Measured with immunoSEQ multiplex PCR; TCRdb has only the in-frame clones, and not every one. Found here are 90,000 to 120,000 clones, roughly 72% of them singletons; the top ten hold about 6%. The data originate from a study of blood T cell repertoires in COVID-19. The V and J genes are TRBV2 and TRBJ2-5; a weak D match, TRBD2 (6 bases). This TCR was sampled from a man older than 75 with acute or convalescent COVID-19. Sequencing was done on a sample of peripheral blood. The CDR3 protein is CASSRDFQETQYF. The CDR3, as DNA: TGTGCCAGCAGCAGGGACTTTCAAGAGACCCAGTACTTC.